Below are 11 T cell receptor beta chains sequenced from a single sample in a study of PD-1 blockade in mismatch repair-deficient tumors. Sequencing used immunoSEQ multiplex PCR; TCRdb keeps in-frame clones, though not all of them. The data contain around 100,000 clones, over 65% of them seen just once; the ten biggest clones take up roughly 6.2%. The material was peripheral blood, obtained approximately 35 weeks after starting pembrolizumab. The receptors originated from an adult with mismatch repair-deficient cancer.

This clone was observed a few times. The rearrangement uses TRBV19 and TRBJ1-5; no reliable D call. Germline V gives CDR1 LNHDA, CDR2 SQIVND (reference sequence). The CDR3 has 15 amino acids. The V end was cut by 9 bases, the J end by 2 bases, with 17 bases between. The CDR3 nucleotides read TGTGCCAGCCATATTGGACCAGTGGGCAATCAGCCCCAGCATTTT. This codes for CASHIGPVGNQPQHF.

This clone was observed a few times. The rearrangement links TRBV30 to TRBJ2-2; 9 nucleotides agree with TRBD2. The CDR3 covers 15 residues. Germline lookup yields CDR1 GTSNPN and CDR2 SVGIG (reference sequence). J lost 6 bases, V lost 3 bases, and 8 bases had no gene match. CDR3 residues: CAWRPLSGSSGELFF. For the CDR3, the DNA is TGTGCCTGGAGACCGCTTAGCGGGAGCTCCGGGGAGCTGTTTTTT.

The J gene is TRBJ1-5, the V gene TRBV27; 9 positions agree with TRBD1. Per germline, CDR1 MNHEY and CDR2 SMNVEV (reference sequence). This CDR3 contains 14 residues. J lost 5 bases, V lost 4 bases, and 3 bases had no gene match. The CDR3 sequence is CASSSGTGHQPQHF. The CDR3, as DNA: TGTGCCAGCAGTTCCGGGACAGGGCATCAGCCCCAGCATTTT.

The J gene is TRBJ2-1, the V gene TRBV11-3, with 13 bases fitting TRBD2. V lost 4 bases and J lost 1; bases outside the gene matches: 4. This CDR3 contains 17 residues. CDR1 is SGHNT and CDR2 is YENEEA in the germline V gene. For the CDR3, the DNA is TGTGCCAGCAGCTCGGGACTAGCGGGATTTTCCTACAATGAGCAGTTCTTC. Translated, it gives CASSSGLAGFSYNEQFF. Filled out from reference TRBV11-3 and TRBJ2-1, the complete variable domain reads EAGVVQSPRYKIIEKKQPVAFWCNPISGHNTLYWYLQNLGQGPELLIRYENEEAVDDSQLPKDRFSAERLKGVDSTLKIQPAELGDSAVYLCASSSGLAGFSYNEQFFGPGTRLTVL.

This clone was detected a few times. The rearrangement joins TRBV9 to TRBJ1-5, with a weak D call TRBD1 (5 bases). Germline V gives CDR1 SGDLS, CDR2 YYNGEE. V lost 4 bases and J 3 bases, leaving 11 bases between the germline ends. This CDR3 comprises 14 residues. The CDR3 nucleotides are TGTGCCAGCAGCAGAGACAGTTCCAATCAGCCCCAGCATTTT. Translated, it gives CASSRDSSNQPQHF.

The chain is built from TRBV19 and TRBJ2-1; 12 bases are a match to TRBD2. The CDR3 has 14 amino acids. V shed 6 bases, J shed 8 bases, and the junction held 5 bases outside the gene matches. Germline CDR1 is LNHDA and CDR2 is SQIVND (reference sequence). CDR3 sequence (DNA): TGTGCCAGTAGCACACTAGCGGGAGGCCATGAGCAGTTCTTC. Translated: CASSTLAGGHEQFF.

The V and J genes are TRBV25-1 and TRBJ2-7; TRBD1 is a possible D gene (5 bases). CDR1 is MGHDK and CDR2 is SYGVNS in the germline V gene. The V end was cut by 10 bases, the J end by 6 bases, with 19 bases between. The CDR3 loop spans 13 amino acids. As DNA, the CDR3 is TGTGCCACGACAAGGGGCAAAGCTAGCGAGCAGTACTTC. It specifies CATTRGKASEQYF.

A word on this clone: The junction does not match germline at one end; this may be a read error. This sequence joins TRBV7-7 and TRBJ2-3; a weak D match, TRBD1 (6 bases). The CDR3 totals 14 residues. CDR1 and CDR2 from the germline V gene are SSHAT and FNYEAQ (reference sequence). The CDR3 is CASSPDSYTDTQYF. CDR3 in DNA: TGTGCTAGCAGCCCGGACAGCTACACAGATACGCAGTATTTT.

The CDR3 DNA is TGCGCCAGCAGCTTGGTACTAGCGGGAAAAGTCGGTACGCAGTATTTT. Translating gives CASSLVLAGKVGTQYF. This chain joins TRBV5-1 and TRBJ2-3, with 10 bases fitting TRBD2. Germline assignment: CDR1 SGHRS and CDR2 YFSETQ. This CDR3 comprises 16 residues. Germline trimming cut 0 bases from V and 8 bases from J; bases unmatched to any gene: 9.

This chain joins TRBV6-6 and TRBJ1-5; D gene ambiguous. The CDR3 runs to 15 residues. Germline V CDR1 and CDR2: MNHNY, SVGAGI (reference sequence). Trimming left V 2 bases short and J 4 bases short, with 12 bases between. CDR3 sequence (DNA): TGTGCCAGCAGTTACAACCGGGTTGGAAATCAGCCCCAGCATTTT. Translating it yields CASSYNRVGNQPQHF.

The chain uses TRBV9 and TRBJ2-3; D is perhaps TRBD1 or TRBD2 (5 bases each). Trimming took 0 bases from V and 2 from J, leaving 13 bases between them. The CDR3 totals 16 residues. Germline assignment: CDR1 SGDLS and CDR2 YYNGEE. This chain's CDR3 is CASSVGLGVTTDTQYF. CDR3 in DNA: TGTGCCAGCAGCGTAGGGTTGGGGGTGACCACAGATACGCAGTATTTT.